Following are 32 T cell receptor beta chains from one sample sequenced in a study of OX40 agonist ivuxolimab in advanced cancers. Sequenced by immunoSEQ multiplex PCR; TCRdb stores in-frame clones only, minus some. The data hold 60,000 to 70,000 clones, with about 85% observed a single time. Material: CD4+ or CD8+ T cells sorted from blood, obtained in a trial of the OX40 agonist ivuxolimab. All receptors derive from an adult with an advanced solid tumor such as melanoma, head and neck, liver or kidney cancer.

The J gene is TRBJ2-1, the V gene TRBV6-5; 9 bases line up with TRBD1. The CDR3 runs 15 residues. With 5 bases clipped from V and 8 bases from J, the junction kept 10 bases outside the gene matches. Germline loops: CDR1 MNHEY, CDR2 SVGAGI. This CDR3 reads CASSSRQGVYDEQFF. CDR3 DNA sequence: TGTGCCAGCAGTAGTAGACAGGGGGTTTACGATGAGCAGTTCTTC.

The chain recombines TRBV5-1 with TRBJ2-5; 8 bases are shared with TRBD1. Trimming at V came to 0 bases and at J to 5 bases, leaving 3 bases not matched to a gene. Germline V gene data show CDR1 as SGHRS and CDR2 as YFSETQ. The CDR3 runs to 14 residues. CDR3 sequence: CASSLEAGGETQYF. The CDR3, as DNA: TGCGCCAGCAGCTTGGAAGCAGGGGGCGAGACCCAGTACTTC. Looking up the rest from reference TRBV5-1 and TRBJ2-5 gives the full variable domain: KAGVTQTPRYLIKTRGQQVTLSCSPISGHRSVSWYQQTPGQGLQFLFEYFSETQRNKGNFPGRFSGRQFSNSRSEMNVSTLELGDSALYLCASSLEAGGETQYFGPGTRLLVL.

V usage is TRBV7-2 and J usage is TRBJ1-1; D not certain. The CDR3 has 14 amino acids. V lost 3 bases and J lost 0, with 8 bases in between. Germline V gene data show CDR1 as SGHTA and CDR2 as FQGNSA. For the CDR3, the DNA is TGTGCCAGCAGCTTTGGGATCATGAACACTGAAGCTTTCTTT. It codes for CASSFGIMNTEAFF. Full variable domain (rest looked up from reference TRBV7-2 and TRBJ1-1): GAGVSQSPSNKVTEKGKDVELRCDPISGHTALYWYRQSLGQGLEFLIYFQGNSAPDKSGLPSDRFSAERTGGSVSTLTIQRTQQEDSAVYLCASSFGIMNTEAFFGQGTRLTVV.

The CDR3 DNA follows: TGTGCCAGCAGCTTGGTCGTGGGATCTTCTGAAAAACTGTTTTTT. It encodes CASSLVVGSSEKLFF. The V and J genes are TRBV5-5 and TRBJ1-4; D is unresolved. Germline assignment: CDR1 SGHKS and CDR2 YYEKEE (reference sequence). The CDR3 spans 15 residues. V was trimmed by 0 bases and J by 7 bases, leaving 13 bases between them.

This chain uses TRBV4-3 with TRBJ2-3; D remains ambiguous. Germline CDR1 LGHNA, CDR2 YSLEER. This CDR3 contains 16 residues. Trimming stripped 2 bases from V and 0 bases from J, with 12 bases between. The CDR3 is CASSQRWASSTDTQYF. The DNA for the CDR3 is TGCGCCAGCAGCCAACGCTGGGCTTCTAGCACAGATACGCAGTATTTT.

The chain employs TRBV5-5 and TRBJ2-5, with a tentative D call TRBD1 (6 bases). CDR1 and CDR2 from the germline V gene are SGHKS and YYEKEE (reference sequence). This CDR3 region has 13 residues. Trimming left V 1 base short and J 5 bases short, with 9 bases between. The CDR3 bases are TGTGCCAGCAGCTTGTCAGGGGTGGAGACCCAGTACTTC. This gives the protein CASSLSGVETQYF.

The J gene is TRBJ2-7, the V gene TRBV7-9; tentative D call: TRBD1 (5 bases). CDR3 length equals 12 residues. The germline CDR1 and CDR2 sequences are SEHNR and FQNEAQ (reference sequence). V was cut by 6 bases and J by 3 bases, with 9 bases left in between. The DNA for the CDR3 is TGTGCCAGCAGTCTACAGGACTACGAGCAGTACTTC. It yields the protein CASSLQDYEQYF. Filled out from reference TRBV7-9 and TRBJ2-7, the complete variable domain reads DTGVSQNPRHKITKRGQNVTFRCDPISEHNRLYWYRQTLGQGPEFLTYFQNEAQLEKSRLLSDRFSAERPKGSFSTLEIQRTEQGDSAMYLCASSLQDYEQYFGPGTRLTVT.

This rearrangement joins TRBV5-6 to TRBJ2-7; tentatively, D is TRBD1 or TRBD2 (5 bases each). The V gene lost 4 bases and the J gene lost 6 bases, with 20 bases spanning the gap. The germline gives CDR1 SGHDT, CDR2 YYEEEE. The CDR3 totals 15 residues. DNA of the CDR3: TGTGCCAGCAGCGTGGACATAGGGGACGCAAGCGAGCAGTACTTC. It encodes CASSVDIGDASEQYF.

This chain uses TRBV7-8 with TRBJ1-5, with a possible D match to TRBD1 (6 bases). CDR3 length: 17 residues. Germline-derived CDR1 and CDR2 are SGHVS and FQNEAQ. V shed 2 bases and J shed 2 bases, with 16 bases lying between them. CDR3 sequence: CASSLRGTNDGNQPQHF. CDR3 coding DNA: TGTGCCAGCAGCTTAAGGGGGACCAACGATGGCAATCAGCCCCAGCATTTT. The full variable domain, rest sourced from reference TRBV7-8 and TRBJ1-5, is GAGVSQSPRYKVAKRGQDVALRCDPISGHVSLFWYQQALGQGPEFLTYFQNEAQLDKSGLPSDRFFAERPEGSVSTLKIQRTQQEDSAVYLCASSLRGTNDGNQPQHFGDGTRLSIL.

As DNA, the CDR3 is TGTGCCAGCAGCTTAGCCCCGGGACGAGCAGGTGGCTACACCTTC. Translating it yields CASSLAPGRAGGYTF. V usage is TRBV11-2 and J usage is TRBJ1-2; D is perhaps TRBD1 (5 bases). Trimming stripped 1 base from V and 7 bases from J, with 16 bases between. Germline loops: CDR1 SGHAT, CDR2 FQNNGV. CDR3 length equals 15 residues.

The chain links TRBV27 to TRBJ2-1; 8 positions agree with TRBD2. This CDR3 is built from 16 residues. J gave up 4 bases and V 6 bases, and 11 bases lay outside the gene matches. From germline, CDR1 is MNHEY and CDR2 SMNVEV (reference sequence). The CDR3 nucleotides read TGTGCCAGCAGCCCCCTTGGAGCGGGAGAGTACAATGAGCAGTTCTTC. The encoded protein is CASSPLGAGEYNEQFF.

The chain uses TRBV10-3 and TRBJ2-1, with 10 positions matching TRBD1. J lost 2 bases, V lost 6 bases, and 4 bases had no gene match. There are 15 residues in the CDR3. Germline-derived CDR1 and CDR2 are ENHRY and SYGVKD. CDR3 amino acids: CAIRKTGGTYNEQFF. CDR3 bases: TGTGCCATCAGGAAGACAGGGGGCACCTACAATGAGCAGTTCTTC.

This clone was detected a few times. The rearrangement joins TRBV2 to TRBJ1-5; the D gene is possibly TRBD1 (5 bases). Germline CDR1 and CDR2: SNHLY and FYNNEI. The ends were cut back, 8 bases at V and 4 bases at J, with 9 bases in the middle. This CDR3 has 12 residues. The CDR3 spells CASRRGNQPQHF. The CDR3 nucleotides are TGTGCCAGCCGGCGGGGGAATCAGCCCCAGCATTTT.

The rearrangement uses TRBV19 and TRBJ2-2; 7 bases are shared with TRBD1. The CDR3 has 15 residues. The J segment lost 5 bases and the V segment lost 4 bases, leaving 7 bases of the junction unmatched. The V gene's germline CDR1 is LNHDA and CDR2 SQIVND (reference sequence). DNA for the CDR3: TGTGCCAGTAGTACTCCGACAGGGCTAACCGGGGAGCTGTTTTTT. Protein: CASSTPTGLTGELFF.

The CDR3 loop is CAIGPGGAAEAFF. Written as DNA, the CDR3 is TGTGCCATCGGGCCGGGGGGGGCCGCTGAAGCTTTCTTT. The V gene is TRBV10-3, the J gene TRBJ1-1, with D tentatively TRBD1 (6 bases). V lost 8 bases to trimming and J lost 6 bases, with 16 bases between them. Germline V lookup: CDR1 ENHRY, CDR2 SYGVKD. CDR3 length equals 13 residues.

The chain uses TRBV5-4 and TRBJ1-2; 8 bases fit TRBD1. The CDR3 contains 15 residues. V shed 0 bases and J 4 bases; nucleotides not matched to a gene: 5. Germline V CDR1 and CDR2: SGHNT, YYREEE (reference sequence). The CDR3: CASSLADRGAYGYTF. Written as DNA, the CDR3 is TGTGCCAGCAGCTTGGCAGACAGGGGAGCCTATGGCTACACCTTC.

The chain employs TRBV27 and TRBJ2-3; TRBD1 might be the D (5 bases). Trimming cost V 3 bases and J 2 bases, with 9 bases left between them. Germline loops: CDR1 MNHEY, CDR2 SMNVEV (reference sequence). The CDR3 is 14 residues long. In DNA form, the CDR3 reads TGTGCCAGCAGTTTGGGGCAACCCACAGATACGCAGTATTTT. Encoded protein: CASSLGQPTDTQYF.

V gene TRBV5-1 combines with J gene TRBJ2-3; D remains ambiguous. Trimming cost V 7 bases and J 2 bases, with 11 bases left between them. The CDR3 has 13 amino acids. From germline, CDR1 is SGHRS and CDR2 YFSETQ. CDR3 residues: CASHWSPTDTQYF. In DNA form, the CDR3 reads TGCGCCAGCCATTGGAGCCCCACAGATACGCAGTATTTT.

V and J are TRBV29-1 and TRBJ2-2, with TRBD2 as a possible D gene (6 bases). Trimming removed 7 bases from V and 2 bases from J, with 11 bases in between. Germline CDR1 is SQVTM and CDR2 is ANQGSEA. This CDR3 contains 13 residues. CDR3 sequence: CSAGGINTGELFF. CDR3 nucleotide sequence: TGCAGCGCTGGAGGGATCAACACCGGGGAGCTGTTTTTT.

V is TRBV11-3 and J is TRBJ1-1; D remains ambiguous. This CDR3 region has 13 residues. Germline assignment: CDR1 SGHNT and CDR2 YENEEA. Trimming cost V 0 bases and J 5 bases, with 7 bases left between them. CDR3 loop: CASSLDGGTEAFF. The CDR3, as DNA: TGTGCCAGCAGCTTAGATGGAGGAACTGAAGCTTTCTTT.

The CDR3 protein is CASSGRLAGMPRNEQFF. The CDR3 DNA reads TGTGCCAGCAGCGGGAGACTAGCGGGTATGCCTAGGAATGAGCAGTTCTTC. This sequence joins TRBV7-2 and TRBJ2-1; 10 bases fit TRBD2. After removal of 5 bases from V and 7 bases from J, the junction contained 14 bases not matched to a gene. The germline CDR1 and CDR2 sequences are SGHTA and FQGNSA. There are 17 residues in the CDR3.

This clone has just one count. V gene TRBV5-6 combines with J gene TRBJ1-3, with D unresolved. The CDR3 consists of 17 residues. V gave up 2 bases and J gave up 2 bases, with 17 bases separating them. Per the germline V gene, CDR1 is SGHDT and CDR2 is YYEEEE. This CDR3 is CASSLRPGGRAGNTIYF. CDR3 in DNA: TGTGCCAGCAGCTTACGTCCCGGTGGTCGGGCTGGAAACACCATATATTTT.

This chain links TRBV9 with TRBJ2-1; D gene uncertain. Trimming took off 6 bases at V and 4 bases at J, with 14 bases between the two ends. This CDR3 comprises 14 residues. Germline assignment: CDR1 SGDLS and CDR2 YYNGEE. The DNA of the CDR3 is TGTGCCAGCACCCCCCTCCAACAGTACAATGAGCAGTTCTTC. Protein product: CASTPLQQYNEQFF. Full variable domain (missing parts from reference TRBV9 and TRBJ2-1): DSGVTQTPKHLITATGQRVTLRCSPRSGDLSVYWYQQSLDQGLQFLIQYYNGEERAKGNILERFSAQQFPDLHSELNLSSLELGDSALYFCASTPLQQYNEQFFGPGTRLTVL.

The chain recombines TRBV29-1 with TRBJ2-7; D might be TRBD1 (5 bases). The CDR3 is 13 residues long. CDR1 and CDR2 (germline): SQVTM, ANQGSEA. V shed 4 bases and J shed 2 bases, with 12 bases lying between them. CDR3 sequence reads: CSVVARVPYEQYF. Here the CDR3 DNA reads TGCAGCGTTGTGGCCAGGGTCCCCTACGAGCAGTACTTC.

This clone was recorded only once. The rearrangement links TRBV10-3 to TRBJ2-2; TRBD1 agrees at 8 bases. J lost 1 base, V lost 10 bases, and 5 bases had no gene match. Germline CDR1 reads ENHRY; CDR2 reads SYGVKD. This CDR3 comprises 14 residues. CDR3 protein: CATAGTGNTGELFF. The CDR3, as DNA: TGTGCCACCGCCGGGACAGGGAACACCGGGGAGCTGTTTTTT.

V usage is TRBV30 and J usage is TRBJ2-5, with 9 bases matching TRBD2. This CDR3 contains 15 residues. Germline CDR1 and CDR2: GTSNPN and SVGIG (reference sequence). With V trimmed by 0 bases and J by 3 bases, 5 bases remained unmatched. The CDR3 spells CAWSVGKRGEETQYF. Here the CDR3 DNA reads TGTGCCTGGAGTGTAGGCAAGCGGGGGGAAGAGACCCAGTACTTC.

The sample holds a few counts of this clone. V usage is TRBV25-1 and J usage is TRBJ1-5; TRBD1 agrees at 9 bases. V was clipped by 6 bases and J by 5 bases; unmatched bases: 2. Germline loops: CDR1 MGHDK, CDR2 SYGVNS. The CDR3 runs 13 residues. CDR3: CASRGQGDQPQHF. The DNA of the CDR3 is TGTGCCAGCAGGGGACAGGGAGATCAGCCCCAGCATTTT.

The rearrangement joins TRBV2 to TRBJ2-7; 10 bases are shared with TRBD2. This CDR3 has 16 amino acids. The trim removed 6 bases at V and 0 bases at J, leaving 8 bases unmatched. The germline gives CDR1 SNHLY, CDR2 FYNNEI. CDR3 residues: CASRALASGSSYEQYF. The CDR3, as DNA: TGTGCCAGCAGGGCCTTAGCTAGCGGGAGCTCCTACGAGCAGTACTTC.

J is TRBJ1-1 and V is TRBV5-1, with D hard to call. V dropped 0 bases and J dropped 5 bases, with 11 bases sitting between them. The CDR3 is 14 residues long. Germline CDR1 is SGHRS and CDR2 is YFSETQ. CDR3 DNA sequence: TGCGCCAGCAGCTTGGGGCCCACCGAGACTGAAGCTTTCTTT. Its translation: CASSLGPTETEAFF.

This chain connects TRBV6-6 to TRBJ1-6, with 7 bases lining up with TRBD1. CDR3 size: 14 residues. The trim removed 4 bases at V and 6 bases at J, leaving 3 bases unmatched. Per the germline V gene, CDR1 is MNHNY and CDR2 is SVGAGI (reference sequence). The CDR3 protein is CASSSGQVNSPLHF. Written as DNA, the CDR3 is TGTGCCAGCAGTTCCGGACAGGTTAATTCACCCCTCCACTTT.

V and J are TRBV7-9 and TRBJ2-5, with 10 bases that match TRBD1. This CDR3 has 15 amino acids. V shed 0 bases and J 4 bases; nucleotides not matched to a gene: 2. Germline V CDR1 and CDR2: SEHNR, FQNEAQ (reference sequence). For the CDR3, the DNA is TGTGCCAGCAGCTTAGCGAGGACAGGGGGAGAGACCCAGTACTTC. This codes for CASSLARTGGETQYF.

This chain connects TRBV30 to TRBJ2-5; D possibly matches TRBD1 or TRBD2 (7 bases each). From germline, CDR1 is GTSNPN and CDR2 SVGIG (reference sequence). Trimming left V 2 bases short and J 6 bases short, with 16 bases between. The CDR3 loop spans 14 amino acids. CDR3 in amino acids: CAWSWGGDRKTQYF. In nucleotides, the CDR3 is TGTGCCTGGAGTTGGGGGGGGGACAGAAAGACCCAGTACTTC.